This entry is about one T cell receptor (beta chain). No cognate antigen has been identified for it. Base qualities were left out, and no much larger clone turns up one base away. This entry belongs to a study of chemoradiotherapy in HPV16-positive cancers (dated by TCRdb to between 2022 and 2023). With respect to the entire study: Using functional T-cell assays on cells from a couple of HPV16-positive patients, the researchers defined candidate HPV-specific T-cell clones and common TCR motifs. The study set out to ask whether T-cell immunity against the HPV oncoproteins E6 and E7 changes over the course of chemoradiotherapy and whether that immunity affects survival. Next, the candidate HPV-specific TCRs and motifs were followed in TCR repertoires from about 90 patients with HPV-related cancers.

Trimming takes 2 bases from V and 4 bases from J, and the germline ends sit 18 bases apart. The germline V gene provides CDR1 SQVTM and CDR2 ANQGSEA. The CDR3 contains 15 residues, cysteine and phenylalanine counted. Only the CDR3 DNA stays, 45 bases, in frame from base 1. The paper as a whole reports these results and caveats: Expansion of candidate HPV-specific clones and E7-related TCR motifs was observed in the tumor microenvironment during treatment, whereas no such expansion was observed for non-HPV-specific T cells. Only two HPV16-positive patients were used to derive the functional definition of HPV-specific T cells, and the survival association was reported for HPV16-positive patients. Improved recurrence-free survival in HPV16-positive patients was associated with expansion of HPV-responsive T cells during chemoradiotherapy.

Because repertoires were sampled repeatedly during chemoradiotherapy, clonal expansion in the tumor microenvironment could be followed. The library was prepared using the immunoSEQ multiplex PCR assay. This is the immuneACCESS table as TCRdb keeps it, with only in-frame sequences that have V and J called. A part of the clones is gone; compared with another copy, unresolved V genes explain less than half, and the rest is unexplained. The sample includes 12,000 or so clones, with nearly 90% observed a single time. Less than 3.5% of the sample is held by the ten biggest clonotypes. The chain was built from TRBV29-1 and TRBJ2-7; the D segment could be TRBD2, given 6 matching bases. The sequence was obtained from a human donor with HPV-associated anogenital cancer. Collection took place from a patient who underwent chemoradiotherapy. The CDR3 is CSVERREAGRYEQYF. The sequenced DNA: TGCAGCGTTGAAAGAAGGGAGGCAGGGAGGTACGAGCAGTACTTC.